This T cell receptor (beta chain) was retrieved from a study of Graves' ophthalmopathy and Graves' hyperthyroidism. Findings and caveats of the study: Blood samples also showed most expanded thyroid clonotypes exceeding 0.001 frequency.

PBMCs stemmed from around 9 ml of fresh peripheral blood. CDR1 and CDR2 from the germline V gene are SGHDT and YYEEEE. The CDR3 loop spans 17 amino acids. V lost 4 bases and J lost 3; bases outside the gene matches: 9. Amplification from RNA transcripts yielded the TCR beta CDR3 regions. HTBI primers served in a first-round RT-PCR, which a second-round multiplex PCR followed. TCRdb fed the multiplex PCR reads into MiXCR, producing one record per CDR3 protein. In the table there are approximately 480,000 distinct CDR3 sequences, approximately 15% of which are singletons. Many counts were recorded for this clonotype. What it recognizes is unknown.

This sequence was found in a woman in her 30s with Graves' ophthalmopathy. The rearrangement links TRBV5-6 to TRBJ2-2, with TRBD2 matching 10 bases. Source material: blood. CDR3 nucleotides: TGTGCCAGCAGCCTCGCACCCGGACTAGCGGACACCGGGGAGCTGTTTTTT. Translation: CASSLAPGLADTGELFF.